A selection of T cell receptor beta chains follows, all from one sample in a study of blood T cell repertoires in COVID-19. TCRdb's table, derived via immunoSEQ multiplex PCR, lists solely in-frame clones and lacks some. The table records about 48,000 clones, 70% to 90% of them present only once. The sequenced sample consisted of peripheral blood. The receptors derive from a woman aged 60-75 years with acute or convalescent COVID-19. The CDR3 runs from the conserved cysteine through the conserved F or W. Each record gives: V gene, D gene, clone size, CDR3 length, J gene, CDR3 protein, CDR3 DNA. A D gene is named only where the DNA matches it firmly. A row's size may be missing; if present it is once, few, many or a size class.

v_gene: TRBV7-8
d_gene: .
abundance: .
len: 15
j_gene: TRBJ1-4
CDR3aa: CASSQNLGANEKLFF
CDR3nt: TGTGCCAGCAGCCAAAACTTGGGGGCGAATGAAAAACTGTTTTTT

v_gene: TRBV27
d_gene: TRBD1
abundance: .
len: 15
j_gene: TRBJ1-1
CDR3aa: CASSKIQGMNTEAFF
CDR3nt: TGTGCCAGCAGTAAAATACAGGGGATGAACACTGAAGCTTTCTTT

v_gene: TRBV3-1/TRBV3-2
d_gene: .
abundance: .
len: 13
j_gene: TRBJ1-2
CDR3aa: CASSPGSNYGYTF
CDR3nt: TGTGCCAGCAGCCCGGGGTCTAACTATGGCTACACCTTC

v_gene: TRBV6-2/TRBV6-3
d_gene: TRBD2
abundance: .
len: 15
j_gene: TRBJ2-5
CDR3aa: CASSYPTSGEETQYF
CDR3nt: TGTGCCAGCAGTTACCCGACTAGCGGAGAAGAGACCCAGTACTTC

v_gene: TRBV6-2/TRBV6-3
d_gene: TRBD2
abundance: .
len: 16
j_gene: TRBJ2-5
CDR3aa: CASSLLGGGARETQYF
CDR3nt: TGTGCCAGCAGCCTTCTCGGCGGGGGGGCTCGAGAGACCCAGTACTTC

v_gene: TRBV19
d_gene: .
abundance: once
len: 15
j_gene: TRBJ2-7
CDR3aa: CASSIRAGGSYEQYF
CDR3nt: TGTGCCAGTAGTATCCGGGCCGGGGGCTCCTACGAGCAGTACTTC

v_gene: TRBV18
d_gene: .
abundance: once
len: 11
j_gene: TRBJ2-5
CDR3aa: CASSRQETQYF
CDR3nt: TGTGCCAGCTCCCGCCAAGAGACCCAGTACTTC

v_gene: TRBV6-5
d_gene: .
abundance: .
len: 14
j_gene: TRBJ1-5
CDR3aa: CASSYGRSNQPQHF
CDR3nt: TGTGCCAGCAGTTATGGTCGGAGCAATCAGCCCCAGCATTTT

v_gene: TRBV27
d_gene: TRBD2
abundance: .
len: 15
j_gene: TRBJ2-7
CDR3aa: CASSYKPGLAEEQYF
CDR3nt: TGTGCCAGCAGTTACAAACCGGGACTAGCAGAAGAGCAGTACTTC

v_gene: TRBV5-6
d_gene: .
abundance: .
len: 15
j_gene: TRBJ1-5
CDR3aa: CASSLSRGSNQPQHF
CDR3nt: TGTGCCAGCAGCTTAAGCAGGGGAAGCAATCAGCCCCAGCATTTT

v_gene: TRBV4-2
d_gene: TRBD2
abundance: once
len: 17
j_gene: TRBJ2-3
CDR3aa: CASSQDTSGGATDTQYF
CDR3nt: TGTGCCAGCAGCCAAGATACTAGCGGGGGGGCAACAGATACGCAGTATTTT

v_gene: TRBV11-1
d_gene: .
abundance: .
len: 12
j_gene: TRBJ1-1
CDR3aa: CASSPLRDEAFF
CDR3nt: TGTGCCAGCAGCCCCCTACGGGATGAAGCTTTCTTT

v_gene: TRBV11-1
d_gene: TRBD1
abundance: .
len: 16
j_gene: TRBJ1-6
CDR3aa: CASSLRQGTGISPLHF
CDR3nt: TGTGCCAGCAGCTTAAGACAGGGGACCGGGATTTCACCCCTCCACTTT

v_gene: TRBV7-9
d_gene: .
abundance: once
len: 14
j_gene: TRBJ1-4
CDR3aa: CASSLGRQDEKLFF
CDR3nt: TGTGCCAGCAGCTTAGGCCGCCAGGATGAAAAACTGTTTTTT

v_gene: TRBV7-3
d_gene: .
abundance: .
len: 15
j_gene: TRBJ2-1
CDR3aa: CASSHAGGLNNEQFF
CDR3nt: TGTGCCAGCAGCCATGCTGGCGGGCTAAACAATGAGCAGTTCTTC

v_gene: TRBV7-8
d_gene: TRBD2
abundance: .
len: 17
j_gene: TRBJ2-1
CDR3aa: CASSLVGLASGVAEQFF
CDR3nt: TGTGCCAGCAGCTTAGTAGGGCTAGCTAGCGGGGTTGCTGAGCAGTTCTTC

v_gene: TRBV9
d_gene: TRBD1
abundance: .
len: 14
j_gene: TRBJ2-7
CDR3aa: CASSVDTGGYEQYF
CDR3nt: TGTGCCAGCAGCGTAGACACAGGGGGCTACGAGCAGTACTTC